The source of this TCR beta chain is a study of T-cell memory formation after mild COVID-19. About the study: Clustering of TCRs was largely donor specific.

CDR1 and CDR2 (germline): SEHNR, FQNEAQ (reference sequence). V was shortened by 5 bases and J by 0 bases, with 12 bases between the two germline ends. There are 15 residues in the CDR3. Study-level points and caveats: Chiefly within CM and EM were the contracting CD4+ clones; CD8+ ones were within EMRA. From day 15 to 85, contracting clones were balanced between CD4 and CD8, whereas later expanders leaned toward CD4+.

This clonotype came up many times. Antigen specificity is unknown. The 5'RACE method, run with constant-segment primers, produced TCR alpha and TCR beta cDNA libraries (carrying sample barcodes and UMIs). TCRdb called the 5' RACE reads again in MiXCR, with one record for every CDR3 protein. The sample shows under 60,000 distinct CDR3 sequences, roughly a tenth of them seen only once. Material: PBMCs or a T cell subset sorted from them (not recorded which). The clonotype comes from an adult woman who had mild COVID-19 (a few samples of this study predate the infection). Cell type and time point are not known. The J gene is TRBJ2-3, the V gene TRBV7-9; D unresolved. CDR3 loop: CASSVQPISTDTQYF. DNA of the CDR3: TGTGCCAGCAGCGTACAGCCTATAAGCACAGATACGCAGTATTTT.